The present TCR beta chain was sequenced within a study of T cells in Graves' hyperthyroidism and ophthalmopathy. In regard to this clonotype: The antigen is undetermined.

V lost 4 bases, J lost 0 bases, and 15 bases stayed unmatched. Germline V gene sequence: CDR1 MNHEY, CDR2 SMNVEV (reference sequence). The CDR3 is 20 residues long. The study, taken as a whole, reports: By a 13 V-J model, ophthalmopathy was set apart from stable hyperthyroidism.

Regions amplified from RNA transcripts were the TCR beta CDR3 regions. Researchers ran a first-round RT-PCR on the TCR CDR3 using the HTBI primer set. Via MiXCR, TCRdb re-called the multiplex PCR reads, giving one row per CDR3 protein. The sample includes about 400,000 distinct CDR3 sequences, around a quarter of them seen just once. No ophthalmopathy progression within 18 months constituted stable Graves' hyperthyroidism. Criteria for exclusion of patients were uncontrolled infection, other autoimmune disease, pregnancy or lactation. Diagnosis rested on symptoms, serum thyroxine and TRAb, thyroid ultrasound, and orbital computed tomography.

This TCR derives from a man aged 50 to 59 with Graves' hyperthyroidism. The chain combines TRBV27 with TRBJ2-3; 11 nucleotides agree with TRBD2. The sample consisted of blood. This CDR3 reads CASSSRLAGRGRMSTDTQYF. CDR3 sequence (DNA): TGTGCCAGCAGTTCCAGACTAGCGGGGCGGGGTAGAATGAGCACAGATACGCAGTATTTT.